This TCR beta chain came from a study of blood T cells in healthy people across ages. A second PCR of 7 to 11 cycles used a sample-barcoded 5' primer and a J-beta primer mix. TCRdb independently ran MiXCR on the 5' RACE reads; one entry per CDR3 protein. The sample shows roughly 800,000 distinct CDR3 sequences, about 25% of them seen only once. J was trimmed by 3 bases and V by 2 bases; bases with no gene match: 15. The CDR3 sequence is 18 residues long. CDR1 and CDR2 from the germline V gene are DFQATT and SNEGSKA (reference sequence). Only one count was recorded for this clonotype. Its specificity is unknown. Each donor's blood draw was roughly 10 milliliters of peripheral blood. Notes on the study in general: Comparison with aged donors showed that long-lived donors had more naive CD4+ cells and higher diversity.

In addition, the sample was reused for a study of T cells of mothers and their children. According to that study: Addition of sample barcodes and 2-4 random nucleotides occurred through the M1S primer of the second PCR. Regardless of relatedness, pairs show thymic selection shaping TCR recombination output in a similar manner.

The clonotype comes from a boy younger than 18 in good health. The rearrangement links TRBV20-1 to TRBJ2-1; 8 nucleotides agree with TRBD2. Sequenced sample: blood. The CDR3 sequence is CSARPSPGAGTSYNEQFF. CDR3 DNA: TGCAGTGCTAGACCATCCCCGGGTGCGGGGACTAGCTACAATGAGCAGTTCTTC.